This T cell receptor beta chain was observed in a study of cytomegalovirus exposure and HLA in healthy donors. Study-wide findings and caveats: It emerged from a later analysis that several of the most significant clusters appeared to be linked to common viral pathogens.

PCR involved 60 Vbeta and 13 Jbeta primers. Libraries were prepared by immunoSEQ multiplex PCR; TCRdb keeps only in-frame clonotypes and omits some of them. Its listing shows 130,000 or so clones. Remarks on this clone: Its antigen is unknown.

Healthy bone marrow donors made up the cohort. Germline V CDR1 and CDR2: SGHVS, FQNEAQ. The CDR3 spans 12 residues. V was shortened by 1 base and J by 9 bases, with 9 bases between the two germline ends. This chain uses TRBV7-8 with TRBJ1-1; tentative D call: TRBD1 (6 bases). This clonotype was sampled from a woman aged 60-75 years in good health and CMV-seronegative. The sequenced sample was PBMCs. As DNA, the CDR3 is TGTGCCAGCAGCTTAGACAGGGAGAAAGCTTTCTTT. This encodes CASSLDREKAFF.